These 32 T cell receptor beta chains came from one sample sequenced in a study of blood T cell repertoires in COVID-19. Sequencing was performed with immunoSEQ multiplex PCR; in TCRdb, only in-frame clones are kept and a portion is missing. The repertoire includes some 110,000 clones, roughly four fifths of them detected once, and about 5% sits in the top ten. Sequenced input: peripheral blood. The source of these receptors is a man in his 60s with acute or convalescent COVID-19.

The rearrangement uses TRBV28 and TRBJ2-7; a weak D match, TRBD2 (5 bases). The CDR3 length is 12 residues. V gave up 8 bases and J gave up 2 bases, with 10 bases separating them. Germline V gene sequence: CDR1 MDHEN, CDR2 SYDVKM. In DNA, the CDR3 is TGTGCCAGCTTCAGCGGAGCCTACGAGCAGTACTTC. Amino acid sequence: CASFSGAYEQYF.

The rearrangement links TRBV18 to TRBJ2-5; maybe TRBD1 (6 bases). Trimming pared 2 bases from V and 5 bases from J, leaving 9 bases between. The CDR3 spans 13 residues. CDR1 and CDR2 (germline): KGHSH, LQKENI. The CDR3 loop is CASSPDRLETQYF. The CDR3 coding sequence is TGTGCCAGCTCACCAGACAGGTTGGAGACCCAGTACTTC.

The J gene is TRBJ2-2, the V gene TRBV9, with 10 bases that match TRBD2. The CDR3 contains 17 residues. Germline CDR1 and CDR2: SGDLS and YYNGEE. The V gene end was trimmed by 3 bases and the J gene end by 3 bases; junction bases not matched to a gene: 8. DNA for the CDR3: TGTGCCAGCAGCGGACCTTCTAGCGGGAGTTACACCGGGGAGCTGTTTTTT. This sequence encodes CASSGPSSGSYTGELFF.

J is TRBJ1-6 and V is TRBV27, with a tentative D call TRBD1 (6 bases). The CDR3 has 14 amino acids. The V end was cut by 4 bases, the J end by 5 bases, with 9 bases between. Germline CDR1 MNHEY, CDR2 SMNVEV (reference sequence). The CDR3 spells CASSSHRDNSPLHF. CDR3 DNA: TGTGCCAGCAGTTCACACAGGGATAATTCACCCCTCCACTTT.

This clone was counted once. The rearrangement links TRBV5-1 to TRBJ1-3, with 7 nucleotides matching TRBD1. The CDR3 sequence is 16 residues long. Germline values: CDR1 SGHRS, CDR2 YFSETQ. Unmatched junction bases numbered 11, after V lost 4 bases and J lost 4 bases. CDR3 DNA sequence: TGCGCCAGCAGCGGATCGGGACAGAGCACCGGAAACACCATATATTTT. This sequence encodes CASSGSGQSTGNTIYF.

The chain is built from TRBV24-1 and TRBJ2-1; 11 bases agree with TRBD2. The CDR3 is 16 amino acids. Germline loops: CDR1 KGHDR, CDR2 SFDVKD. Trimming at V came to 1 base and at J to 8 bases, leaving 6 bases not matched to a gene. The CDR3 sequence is CATSDFTGLAEDEQFF. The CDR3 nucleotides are TGTGCCACCAGTGATTTTACGGGACTAGCGGAAGATGAGCAGTTCTTC.

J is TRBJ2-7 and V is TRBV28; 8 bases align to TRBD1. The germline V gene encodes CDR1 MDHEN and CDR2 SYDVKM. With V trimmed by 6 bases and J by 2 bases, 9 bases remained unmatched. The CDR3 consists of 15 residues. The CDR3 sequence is CASRPTGGRPYEQYF. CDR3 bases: TGTGCCAGCAGGCCCACAGGGGGGCGCCCCTACGAGCAGTACTTC.

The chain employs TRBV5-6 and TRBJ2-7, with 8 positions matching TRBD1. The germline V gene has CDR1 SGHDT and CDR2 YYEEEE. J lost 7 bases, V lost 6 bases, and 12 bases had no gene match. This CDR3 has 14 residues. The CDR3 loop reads CASNGQGGMWEQYF. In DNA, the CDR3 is TGTGCCAGCAACGGACAGGGCGGTATGTGGGAGCAGTACTTC. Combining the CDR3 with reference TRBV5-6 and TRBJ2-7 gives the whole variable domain DAGVTQSPTHLIKTRGQQVTLRCSPKSGHDTVSWYQQALGQGPQFIFQYYEEEERQRGNFPDRFSGHQFPNYSSELNVNALLLGDSALYLCASNGQGGMWEQYFGPGTRLTVT.

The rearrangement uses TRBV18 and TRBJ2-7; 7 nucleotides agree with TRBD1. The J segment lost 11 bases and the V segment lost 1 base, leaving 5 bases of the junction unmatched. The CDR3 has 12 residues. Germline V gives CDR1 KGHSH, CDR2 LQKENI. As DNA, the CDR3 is TGTGCCAGCTCACCACAGTCCGGGACAGAGTACTTC. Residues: CASSPQSGTEYF.

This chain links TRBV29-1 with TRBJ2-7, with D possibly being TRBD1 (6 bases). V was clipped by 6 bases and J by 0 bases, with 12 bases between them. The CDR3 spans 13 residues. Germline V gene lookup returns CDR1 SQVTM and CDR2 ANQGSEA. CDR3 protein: CSVEDSYSYEQYF. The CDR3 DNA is TGCAGCGTGGAGGACAGCTACTCCTACGAGCAGTACTTC.

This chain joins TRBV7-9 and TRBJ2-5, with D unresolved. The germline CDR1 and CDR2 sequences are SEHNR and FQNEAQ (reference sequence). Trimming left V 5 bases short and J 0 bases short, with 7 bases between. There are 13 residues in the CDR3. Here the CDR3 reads CASSPDYQETQYF. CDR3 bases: TGTGCCAGCAGCCCCGACTACCAAGAGACCCAGTACTTC.

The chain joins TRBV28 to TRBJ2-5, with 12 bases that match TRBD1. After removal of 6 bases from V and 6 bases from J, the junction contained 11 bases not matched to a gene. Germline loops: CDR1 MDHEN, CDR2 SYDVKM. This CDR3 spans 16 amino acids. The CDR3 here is CASSNPGQGAVKTQYF. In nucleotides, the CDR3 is TGTGCCAGCAGCAACCCGGGACAGGGGGCCGTAAAGACCCAGTACTTC.

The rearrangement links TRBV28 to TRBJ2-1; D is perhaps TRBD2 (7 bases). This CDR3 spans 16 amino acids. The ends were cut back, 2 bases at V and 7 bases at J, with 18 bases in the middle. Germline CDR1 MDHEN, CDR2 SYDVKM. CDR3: CASSLRVGGRVNEQFF. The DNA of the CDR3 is TGTGCCAGCAGTTTAAGGGTGGGGGGGCGCGTTAATGAGCAGTTCTTC.

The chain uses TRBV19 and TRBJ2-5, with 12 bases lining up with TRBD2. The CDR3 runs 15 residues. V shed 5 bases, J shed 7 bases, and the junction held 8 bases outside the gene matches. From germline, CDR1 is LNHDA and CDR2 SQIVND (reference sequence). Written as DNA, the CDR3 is TGTGCCAGTAGTTCTTTCTCACTAGCGGGGGGGACCCAGTACTTC. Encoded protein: CASSSFSLAGGTQYF.

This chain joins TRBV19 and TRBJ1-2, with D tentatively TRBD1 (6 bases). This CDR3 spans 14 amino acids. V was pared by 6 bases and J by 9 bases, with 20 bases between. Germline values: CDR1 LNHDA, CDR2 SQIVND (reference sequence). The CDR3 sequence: CASSIQGKISSYTF. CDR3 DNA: TGTGCCAGTAGCATACAGGGCAAAATTTCAAGCTACACCTTC.

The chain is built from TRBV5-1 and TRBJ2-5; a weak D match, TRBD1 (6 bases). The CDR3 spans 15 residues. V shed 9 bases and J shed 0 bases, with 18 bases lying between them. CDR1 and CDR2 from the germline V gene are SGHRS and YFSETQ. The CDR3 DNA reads TGCGCCACCCGTCTACAGGGAAAGAACCAAGAGACCCAGTACTTC. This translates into CATRLQGKNQETQYF.

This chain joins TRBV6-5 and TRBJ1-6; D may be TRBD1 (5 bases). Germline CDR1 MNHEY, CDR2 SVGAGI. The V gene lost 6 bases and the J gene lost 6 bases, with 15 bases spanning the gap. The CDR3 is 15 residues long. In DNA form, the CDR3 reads TGTGCCAGCAGAGCACCGGGACTCTCTAATTCACCCCTCCACTTT. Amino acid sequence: CASRAPGLSNSPLHF.

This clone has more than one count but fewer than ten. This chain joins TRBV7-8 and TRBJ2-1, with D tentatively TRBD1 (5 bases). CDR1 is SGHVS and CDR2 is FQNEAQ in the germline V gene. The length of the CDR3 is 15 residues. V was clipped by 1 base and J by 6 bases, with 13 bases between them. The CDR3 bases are TGTGCCAGCAGCTTAGACGGACAAAGGGTCAATGAGCAGTTCTTC. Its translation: CASSLDGQRVNEQFF.

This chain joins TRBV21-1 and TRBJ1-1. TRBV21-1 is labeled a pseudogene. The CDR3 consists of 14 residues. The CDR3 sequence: CASREREVYTEAFF. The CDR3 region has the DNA TGTGCCAGCAGGGAAAGGGAGGTTTACACTGAAGCTTTCTTT.

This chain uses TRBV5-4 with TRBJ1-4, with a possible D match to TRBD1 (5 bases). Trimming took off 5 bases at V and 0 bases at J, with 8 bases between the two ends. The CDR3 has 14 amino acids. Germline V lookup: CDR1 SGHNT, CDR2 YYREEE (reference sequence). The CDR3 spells CASREGPTNEKLFF. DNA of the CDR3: TGTGCCAGCAGGGAGGGACCAACTAATGAAAAACTGTTTTTT.

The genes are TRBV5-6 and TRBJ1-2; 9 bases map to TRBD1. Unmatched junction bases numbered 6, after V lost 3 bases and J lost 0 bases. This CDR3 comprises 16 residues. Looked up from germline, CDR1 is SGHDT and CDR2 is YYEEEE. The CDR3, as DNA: TGTGCCAGCAGCTGGGGACAGGGCAACACTAACTATGGCTACACCTTC. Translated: CASSWGQGNTNYGYTF.

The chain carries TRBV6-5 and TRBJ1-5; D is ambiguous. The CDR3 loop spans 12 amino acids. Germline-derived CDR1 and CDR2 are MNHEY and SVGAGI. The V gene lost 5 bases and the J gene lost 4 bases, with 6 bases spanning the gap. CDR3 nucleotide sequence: TGTGCCAGCAGTCCTCCTAATCAGCCCCAGCATTTT. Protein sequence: CASSPPNQPQHF.

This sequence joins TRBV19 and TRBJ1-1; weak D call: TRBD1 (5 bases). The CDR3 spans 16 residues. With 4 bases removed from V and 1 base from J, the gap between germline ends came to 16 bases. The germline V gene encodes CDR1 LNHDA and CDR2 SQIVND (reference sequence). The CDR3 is CASSTFLSQGNTEAFF. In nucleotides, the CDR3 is TGTGCCAGTAGTACCTTCCTTAGCCAGGGGAACACTGAAGCTTTCTTT.

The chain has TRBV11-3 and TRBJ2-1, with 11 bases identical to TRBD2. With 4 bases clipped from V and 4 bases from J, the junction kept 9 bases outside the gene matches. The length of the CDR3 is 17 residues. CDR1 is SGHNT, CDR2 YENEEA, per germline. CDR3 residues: CASSSTGLAGGYNEQFF. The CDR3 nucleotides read TGTGCCAGCAGCTCAACGGGGCTAGCGGGGGGATACAATGAGCAGTTCTTC.

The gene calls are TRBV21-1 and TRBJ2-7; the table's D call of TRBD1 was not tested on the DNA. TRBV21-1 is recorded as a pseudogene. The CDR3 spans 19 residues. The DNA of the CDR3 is TGTGCCAGCAGCAAAAGACAGACAGGGGGAGAGGTAGGGACCTACGAGCAGTACTTC. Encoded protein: CASSKRQTGGEVGTYEQYF.

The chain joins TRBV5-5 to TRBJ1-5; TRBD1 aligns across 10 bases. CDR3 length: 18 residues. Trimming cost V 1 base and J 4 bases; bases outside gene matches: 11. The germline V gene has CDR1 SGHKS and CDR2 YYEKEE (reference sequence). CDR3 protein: CASSLNPTGQGLNQPQHF. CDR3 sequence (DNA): TGTGCCAGCAGCTTGAACCCGACGGGACAGGGGCTGAATCAGCCCCAGCATTTT.

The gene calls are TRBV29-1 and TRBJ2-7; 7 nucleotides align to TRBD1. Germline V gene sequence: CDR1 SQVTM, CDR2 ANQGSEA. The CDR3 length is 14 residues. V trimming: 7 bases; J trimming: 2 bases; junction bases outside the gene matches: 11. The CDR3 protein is CSAAQGLTTYEQYF. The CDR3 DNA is TGCAGCGCCGCACAGGGGCTGACTACCTACGAGCAGTACTTC.

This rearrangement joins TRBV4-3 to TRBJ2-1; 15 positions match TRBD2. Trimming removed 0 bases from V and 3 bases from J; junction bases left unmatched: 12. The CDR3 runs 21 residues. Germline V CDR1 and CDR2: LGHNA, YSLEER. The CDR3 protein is CASSQDRPPGLAGGGYNEQFF. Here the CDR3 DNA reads TGCGCCAGCAGCCAAGATCGGCCCCCGGGACTAGCGGGAGGAGGCTACAATGAGCAGTTCTTC.

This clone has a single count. CDR3 in DNA: TGTGCCACCAGCAGAGATGGGACAGGAGGCCTCGGGGAGCAGTACTTC. Translation gives CATSRDGTGGLGEQYF. The chain uses TRBV15 and TRBJ2-7; 8 bases fit TRBD1. The CDR3 is 16 amino acids. V lost 0 bases, J lost 7 bases, and 11 bases stayed unmatched. Germline CDR1 is LNHNV and CDR2 is YYDKDF (reference sequence).

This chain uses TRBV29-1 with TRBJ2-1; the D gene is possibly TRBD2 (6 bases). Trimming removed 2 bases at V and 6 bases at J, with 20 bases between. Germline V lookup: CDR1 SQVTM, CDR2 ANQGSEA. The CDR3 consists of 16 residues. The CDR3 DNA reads TGCAGCGTTGAATTGTTACGGGGGTACTCTTCCAATGAGCAGTTCTTC. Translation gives CSVELLRGYSSNEQFF.

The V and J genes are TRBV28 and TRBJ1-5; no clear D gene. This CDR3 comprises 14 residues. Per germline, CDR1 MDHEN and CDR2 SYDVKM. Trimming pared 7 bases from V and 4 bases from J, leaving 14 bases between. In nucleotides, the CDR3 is TGTGCCAGCACCCGACACGCGAAAAATCAGCCCCAGCATTTT. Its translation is CASTRHAKNQPQHF.

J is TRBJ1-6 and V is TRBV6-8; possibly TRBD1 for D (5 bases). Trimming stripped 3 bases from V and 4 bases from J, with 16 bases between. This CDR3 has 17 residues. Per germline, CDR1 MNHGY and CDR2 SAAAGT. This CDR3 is CASSYRTSQGYNSPLHF. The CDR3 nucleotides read TGTGCCAGCAGTTATCGAACCTCCCAGGGTTATAATTCACCCCTCCACTTT.